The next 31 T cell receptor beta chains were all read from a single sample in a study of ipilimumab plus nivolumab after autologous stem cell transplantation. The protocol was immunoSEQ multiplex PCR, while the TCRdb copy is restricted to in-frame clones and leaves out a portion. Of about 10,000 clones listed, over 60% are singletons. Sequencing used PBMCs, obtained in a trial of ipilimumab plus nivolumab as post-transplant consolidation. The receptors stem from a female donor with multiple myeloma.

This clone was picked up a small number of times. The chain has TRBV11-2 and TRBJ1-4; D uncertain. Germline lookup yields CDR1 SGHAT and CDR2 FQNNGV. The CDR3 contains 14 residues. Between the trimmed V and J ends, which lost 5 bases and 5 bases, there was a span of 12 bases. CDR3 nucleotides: TGTGCCAGCAGCCCGGCCGCTCTCAATGAAAAACTGTTTTTT. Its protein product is CASSPAALNEKLFF. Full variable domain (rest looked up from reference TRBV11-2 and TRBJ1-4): EAGVAQSPRYKIIEKRQSVAFWCNPISGHATLYWYQQILGQGPKLLIQFQNNGVVDDSQLPKDRFSAERLKGVDSTLKIQPAKLEDSAVYLCASSPAALNEKLFFGSGTQLSVL.

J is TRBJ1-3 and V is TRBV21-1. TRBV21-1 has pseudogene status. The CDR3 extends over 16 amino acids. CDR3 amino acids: CADYGGDILSGNTIYF. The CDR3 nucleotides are TGTGCAGACTACGGAGGGGACATCCTCTCTGGAAACACCATATATTTT.

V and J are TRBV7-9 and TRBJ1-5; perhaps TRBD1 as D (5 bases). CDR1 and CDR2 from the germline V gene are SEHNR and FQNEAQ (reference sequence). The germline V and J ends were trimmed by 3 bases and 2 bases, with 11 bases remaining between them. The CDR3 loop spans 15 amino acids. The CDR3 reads CASSFGGDRNQPQHF. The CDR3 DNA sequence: TGTGCCAGCAGCTTTGGGGGGGACCGCAATCAGCCCCAGCATTTT. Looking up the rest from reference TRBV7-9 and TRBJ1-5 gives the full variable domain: DTGVSQNPRHKITKRGQNVTFRCDPISEHNRLYWYRQTLGQGPEFLTYFQNEAQLEKSRLLSDRFSAERPKGSFSTLEIQRTEQGDSAMYLCASSFGGDRNQPQHFGDGTRLSIL.

The chain's CDR3 is CASSRDQETQYF. The CDR3 DNA sequence: TGTGCCAGCTCACGGGACCAAGAGACCCAGTACTTC. The chain uses TRBV18 and TRBJ2-5; D gene unclear. Trimming left V 4 bases short and J 0 bases short, with 3 bases between. The germline V gene encodes CDR1 KGHSH and CDR2 LQKENI. The CDR3 has 12 amino acids.

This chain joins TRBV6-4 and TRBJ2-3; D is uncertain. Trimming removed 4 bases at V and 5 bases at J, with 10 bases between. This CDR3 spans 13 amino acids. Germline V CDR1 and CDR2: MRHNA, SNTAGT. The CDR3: CASSGSAKDTQYF. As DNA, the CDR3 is TGTGCCAGCAGTGGGTCTGCGAAAGATACGCAGTATTTT.

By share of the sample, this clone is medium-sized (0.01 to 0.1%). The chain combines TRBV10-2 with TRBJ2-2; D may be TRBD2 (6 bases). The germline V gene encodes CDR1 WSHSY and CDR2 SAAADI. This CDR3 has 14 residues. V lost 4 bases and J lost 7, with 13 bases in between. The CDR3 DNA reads TGCGCCAGCAGTGTTCAGGGCGGGATCGGGGAGCTGTTTTTT. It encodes CASSVQGGIGELFF.

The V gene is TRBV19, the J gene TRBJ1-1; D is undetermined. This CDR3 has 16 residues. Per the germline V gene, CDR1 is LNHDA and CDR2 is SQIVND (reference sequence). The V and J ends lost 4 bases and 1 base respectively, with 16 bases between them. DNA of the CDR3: TGTGCCAGTAGTAAAGGGTCTGGCATCACGAACACTGAAGCTTTCTTT. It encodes CASSKGSGITNTEAFF.

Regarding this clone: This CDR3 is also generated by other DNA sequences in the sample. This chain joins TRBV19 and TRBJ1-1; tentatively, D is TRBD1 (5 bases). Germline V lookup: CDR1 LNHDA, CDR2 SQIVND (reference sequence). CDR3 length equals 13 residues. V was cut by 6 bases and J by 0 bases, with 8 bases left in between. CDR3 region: CASSDRLNTEAFF. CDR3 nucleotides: TGTGCCAGTAGCGACAGACTGAACACTGAAGCTTTCTTT.

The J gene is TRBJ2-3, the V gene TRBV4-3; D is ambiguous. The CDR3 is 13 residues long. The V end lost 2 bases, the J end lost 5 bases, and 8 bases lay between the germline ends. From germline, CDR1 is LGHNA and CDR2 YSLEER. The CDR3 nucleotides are TGCGCCAGCAGCCAACGTCGTCAAGATACGCAGTATTTT. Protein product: CASSQRRQDTQYF.

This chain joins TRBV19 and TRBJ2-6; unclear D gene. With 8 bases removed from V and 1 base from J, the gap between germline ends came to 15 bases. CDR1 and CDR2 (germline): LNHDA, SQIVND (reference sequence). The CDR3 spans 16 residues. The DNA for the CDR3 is TGTGCCAGTTCAGTAAGCCTCGTGTCTGGGGCCAACGTCCTGACTTTC. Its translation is CASSVSLVSGANVLTF. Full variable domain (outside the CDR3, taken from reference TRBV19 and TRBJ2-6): DGGITQSPKYLFRKEGQNVTLSCEQNLNHDAMYWYRQDPGQGLRLIYYSQIVNDFQKGDIAEGYSVSREKKESFPLTVTSAQKNPTAFYLCASSVSLVSGANVLTFGAGSRLTVL.

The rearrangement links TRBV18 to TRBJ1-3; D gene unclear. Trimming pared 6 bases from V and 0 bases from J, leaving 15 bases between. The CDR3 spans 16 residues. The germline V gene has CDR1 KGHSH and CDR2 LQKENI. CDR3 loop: CASSPNPGSSGNTIYF. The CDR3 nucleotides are TGTGCCAGCTCTCCCAATCCGGGGAGCTCTGGAAACACCATATATTTT.

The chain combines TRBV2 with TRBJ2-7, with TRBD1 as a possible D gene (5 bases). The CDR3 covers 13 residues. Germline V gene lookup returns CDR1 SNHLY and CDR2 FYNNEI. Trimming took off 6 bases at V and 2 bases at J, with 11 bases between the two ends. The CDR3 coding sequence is TGTGCCAGCAGCCCGACAGCTGCCTACGAGCAGTACTTC. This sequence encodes CASSPTAAYEQYF.

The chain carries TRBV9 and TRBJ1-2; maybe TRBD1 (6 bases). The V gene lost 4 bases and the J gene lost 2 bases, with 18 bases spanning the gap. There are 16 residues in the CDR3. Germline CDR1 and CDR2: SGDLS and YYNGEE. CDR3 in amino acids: CASSSRSGVGNYGYTF. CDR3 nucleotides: TGTGCCAGCAGCTCCAGGTCAGGGGTGGGAAACTATGGCTACACCTTC. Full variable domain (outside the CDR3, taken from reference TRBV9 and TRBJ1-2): DSGVTQTPKHLITATGQRVTLRCSPRSGDLSVYWYQQSLDQGLQFLIQYYNGEERAKGNILERFSAQQFPDLHSELNLSSLELGDSALYFCASSSRSGVGNYGYTFGSGTRLTVV.

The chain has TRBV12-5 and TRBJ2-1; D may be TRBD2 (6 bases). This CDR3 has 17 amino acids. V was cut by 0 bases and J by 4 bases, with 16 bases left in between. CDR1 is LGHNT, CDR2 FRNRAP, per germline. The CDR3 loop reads CASGLVGTLPPYNEQFF. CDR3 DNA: TGTGCTAGTGGTTTGGTAGGGACTCTCCCTCCGTACAATGAGCAGTTCTTC.

CDR3 loop: CASSDPGQGADTQYF. The CDR3 nucleotides are TGCGCCAGCAGTGATCCGGGGCAGGGCGCAGATACGCAGTATTTT. This chain joins TRBV10-2 and TRBJ2-3; tentatively, D is TRBD1 or TRBD2 (5 bases each). Looked up from germline, CDR1 is WSHSY and CDR2 is SAAADI. CDR3 length: 15 residues. V was cut by 3 bases and J by 4 bases, with 14 bases left in between.

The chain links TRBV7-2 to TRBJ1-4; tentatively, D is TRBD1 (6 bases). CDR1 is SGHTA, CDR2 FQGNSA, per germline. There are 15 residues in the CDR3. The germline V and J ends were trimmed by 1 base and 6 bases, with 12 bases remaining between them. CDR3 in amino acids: CASSLVTGSDEKLFF. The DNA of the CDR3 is TGTGCCAGCAGCTTAGTAACAGGGTCTGATGAAAAACTGTTTTTT. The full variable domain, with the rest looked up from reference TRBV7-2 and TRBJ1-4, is GAGVSQSPSNKVTEKGKDVELRCDPISGHTALYWYRQSLGQGLEFLIYFQGNSAPDKSGLPSDRFSAERTGGSVSTLTIQRTQQEDSAVYLCASSLVTGSDEKLFFGSGTQLSVL.

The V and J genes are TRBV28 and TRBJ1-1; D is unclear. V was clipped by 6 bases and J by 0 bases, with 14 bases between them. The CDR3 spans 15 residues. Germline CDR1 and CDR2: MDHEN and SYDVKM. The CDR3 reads CASRPSDGLNTEAFF. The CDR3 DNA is TGTGCCAGCAGACCCTCGGACGGATTGAACACTGAAGCTTTCTTT.

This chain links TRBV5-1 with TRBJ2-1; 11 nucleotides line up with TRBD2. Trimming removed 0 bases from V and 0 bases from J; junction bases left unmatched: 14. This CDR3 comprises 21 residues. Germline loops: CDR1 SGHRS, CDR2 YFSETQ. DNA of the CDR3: TGCGCCAGCAGCTTGGCCAGTAGGAGACTAGCGGGGACGAGCTCCTACAATGAGCAGTTCTTC. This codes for CASSLASRRLAGTSSYNEQFF.

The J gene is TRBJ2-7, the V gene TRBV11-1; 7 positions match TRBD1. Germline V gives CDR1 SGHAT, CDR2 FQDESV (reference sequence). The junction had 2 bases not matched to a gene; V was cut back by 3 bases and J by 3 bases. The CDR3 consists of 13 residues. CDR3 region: CASSLTGIYEQYF. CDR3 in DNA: TGTGCCAGCAGCTTGACAGGGATCTACGAGCAGTACTTC.

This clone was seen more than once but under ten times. CDR3 in DNA: TGCGCCAGCAGCTTCGGGACCCAATCGGGAGAGACCCAGTACTTC. Protein sequence: CASSFGTQSGETQYF. This chain connects TRBV5-1 to TRBJ2-5; the D gene could be TRBD1 or TRBD2 (5 bases each). Germline V lookup: CDR1 SGHRS, CDR2 YFSETQ. This CDR3 region has 15 residues. Between the trimmed V and J ends, which lost 2 bases and 4 bases, there was a span of 15 bases.

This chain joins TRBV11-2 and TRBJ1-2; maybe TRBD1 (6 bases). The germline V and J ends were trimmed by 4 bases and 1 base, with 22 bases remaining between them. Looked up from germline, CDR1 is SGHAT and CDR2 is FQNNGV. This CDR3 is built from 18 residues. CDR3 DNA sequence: TGTGCCAGCAGCTCTAGTGTAGGACAGAGGAATCTTAACTATGGCTACACCTTC. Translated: CASSSSVGQRNLNYGYTF.

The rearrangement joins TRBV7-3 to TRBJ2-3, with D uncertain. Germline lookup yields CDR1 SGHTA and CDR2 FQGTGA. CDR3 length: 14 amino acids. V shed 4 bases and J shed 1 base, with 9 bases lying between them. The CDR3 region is CASSSGPGTDTQYF. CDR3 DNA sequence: TGTGCCAGCAGCTCGGGCCCTGGCACAGATACGCAGTATTTT.

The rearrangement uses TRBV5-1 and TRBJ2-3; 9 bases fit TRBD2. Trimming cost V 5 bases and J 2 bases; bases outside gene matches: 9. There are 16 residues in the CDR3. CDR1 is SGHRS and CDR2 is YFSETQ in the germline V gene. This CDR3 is CASRYTLAGNTDTQYF. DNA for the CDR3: TGCGCCAGCAGATACACGCTAGCGGGAAACACAGATACGCAGTATTTT. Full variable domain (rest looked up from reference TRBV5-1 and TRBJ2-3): KAGVTQTPRYLIKTRGQQVTLSCSPISGHRSVSWYQQTPGQGLQFLFEYFSETQRNKGNFPGRFSGRQFSNSRSEMNVSTLELGDSALYLCASRYTLAGNTDTQYFGPGTRLTVL.

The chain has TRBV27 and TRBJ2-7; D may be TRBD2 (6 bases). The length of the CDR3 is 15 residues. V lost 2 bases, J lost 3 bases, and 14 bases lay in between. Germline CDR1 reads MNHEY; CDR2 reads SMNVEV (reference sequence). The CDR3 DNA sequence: TGTGCCAGCAGTTTAGGGGCGGGGCCGATCTACGAGCAGTACTTC. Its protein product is CASSLGAGPIYEQYF.

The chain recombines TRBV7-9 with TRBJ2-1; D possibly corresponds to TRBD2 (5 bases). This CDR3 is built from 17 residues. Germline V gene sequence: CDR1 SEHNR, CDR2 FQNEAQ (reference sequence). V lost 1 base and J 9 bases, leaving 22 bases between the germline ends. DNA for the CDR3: TGTGCCAGCAGCTTAGAACAGATGAGCGGATTTTCCCGTGAGCAGTTCTTC. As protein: CASSLEQMSGFSREQFF.

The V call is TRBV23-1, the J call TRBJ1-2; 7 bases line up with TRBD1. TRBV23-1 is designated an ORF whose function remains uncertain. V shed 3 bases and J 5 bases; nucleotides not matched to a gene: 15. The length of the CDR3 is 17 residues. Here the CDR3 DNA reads TGCGCCAGCAGTCAGACGTTCAATAGTACAGGGGAATATGGCTACACCTTC. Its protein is CASSQTFNSTGEYGYTF.

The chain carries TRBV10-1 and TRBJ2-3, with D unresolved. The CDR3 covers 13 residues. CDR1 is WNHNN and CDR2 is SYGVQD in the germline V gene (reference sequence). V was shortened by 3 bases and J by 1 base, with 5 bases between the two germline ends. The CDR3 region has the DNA TGCGCCAGCAGTGAAGCTGGCACAGATACGCAGTATTTT. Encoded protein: CASSEAGTDTQYF.

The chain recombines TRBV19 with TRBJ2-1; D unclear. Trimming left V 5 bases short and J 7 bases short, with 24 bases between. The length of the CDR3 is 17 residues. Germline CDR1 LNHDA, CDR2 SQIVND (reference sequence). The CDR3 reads CASSAVTIASLWNEQFF. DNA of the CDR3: TGTGCCAGTAGTGCAGTCACTATAGCATCCTTATGGAATGAGCAGTTCTTC.

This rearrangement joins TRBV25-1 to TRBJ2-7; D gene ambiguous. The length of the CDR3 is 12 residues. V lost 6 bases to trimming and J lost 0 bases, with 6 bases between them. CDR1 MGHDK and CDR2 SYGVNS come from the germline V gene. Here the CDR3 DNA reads TGTGCCAGCAGCCCTAGCTCCTACGAGCAGTACTTC. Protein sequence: CASSPSSYEQYF.

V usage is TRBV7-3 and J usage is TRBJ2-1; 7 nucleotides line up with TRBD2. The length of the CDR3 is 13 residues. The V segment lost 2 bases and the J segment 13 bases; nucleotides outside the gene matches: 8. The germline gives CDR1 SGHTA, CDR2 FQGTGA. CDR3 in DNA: TGTGCCAGCAGCTTACGGGGAGGGACGATCCAGTTCTTC. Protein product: CASSLRGGTIQFF.

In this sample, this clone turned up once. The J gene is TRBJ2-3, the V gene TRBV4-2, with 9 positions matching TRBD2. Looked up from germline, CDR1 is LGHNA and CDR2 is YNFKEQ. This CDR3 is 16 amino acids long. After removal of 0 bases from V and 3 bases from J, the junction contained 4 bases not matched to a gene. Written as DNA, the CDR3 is TGTGCCAGCAGCCAAGATGTCGCGGGAGGGACAGATACGCAGTATTTT. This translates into CASSQDVAGGTDTQYF.